A selection of T cell receptor beta chains follows, all from one sample in a study of cytomegalovirus exposure and HLA in healthy donors. TCRdb's copy holds only in-frame clones and misses some; the assay was immunoSEQ multiplex PCR. The data hold 150,000 to 200,000 clones, with around 86% observed a single time. Specimen: PBMCs. Receptors were obtained from a girl aged 2 to 9 in good health and CMV-seropositive. Each CDR3 is given with its conserved first and last residue. A D gene is named only where the DNA matches it firmly. Size is omitted from some rows. Given values are once, few, many or a class for expanded clones.

v_call	j_call	d_call	clone_size	cdr3_nt	cdr3_aa
TRBV7-2	TRBJ2-1	TRBD2	once	TGTGCCAGCAGCGGACGGACTAGCGGCAATGAGCAGTTCTTC	CASSGRTSGNEQFF
TRBV28	TRBJ1-2	NA	NA	TGTGCCAGCAGTTCCCCAGACTATGGCTACACCTTC	CASSSPDYGYTF
TRBV5-1	TRBJ2-1	TRBD2	NA	TGCGCCAGCAGCCTTTGGCCTCGACTAGCGGTAAACAATGAGCAGTTCTTC	CASSLWPRLAVNNEQFF
TRBV4-1	TRBJ2-5	TRBD2	NA	TGCGCCAGCAGCCAAGGGGTCAAGCTAGCGGGTCCGGAGACCCAGTACTTC	CASSQGVKLAGPETQYF
TRBV28	TRBJ2-3	NA	NA	TGTGCCAGCAGGCCAACAACAGATACGCAGTATTTT	CASRPTTDTQYF
TRBV19	TRBJ2-1	TRBD2	few	TGTGCCAGTAGTATGGGGACTAGCGGGAGTGATGAGCAGTTCTTC	CASSMGTSGSDEQFF
TRBV7-2	TRBJ2-3	NA	once	TGTGCCAGCAGCTTGACAGTCAGCACAGATACGCAGTATTTT	CASSLTVSTDTQYF
TRBV28	TRBJ2-5	TRBD1	NA	TGTGCCAGCAGTCTTGGACAGGGGGCGCATGAGACCCAGTACTTC	CASSLGQGAHETQYF
TRBV6-5	TRBJ1-2	NA	NA	TGTGCCAGCAGTTACCAGAGGACCACAGGGTACTACACCTTC	CASSYQRTTGYYTF
TRBV29-1	TRBJ2-1	TRBD1	NA	TGCAGCGTTGAGGCAGGGGGCTCCTACAATGAGCAGTTCTTC	CSVEAGGSYNEQFF
TRBV10-3	TRBJ2-3	TRBD2	NA	TGTGCCGCCAGACCGGCTAGCGGAACAGATACGCAGTATTTT	CAARPASGTDTQYF
TRBV2	TRBJ2-1	NA	NA	TGTGCCAGCAGTGAAAGTCCCCCGGGAACCAACAATGAGCAGTTCTTC	CASSESPPGTNNEQFF
TRBV2	TRBJ2-2	TRBD1	NA	TGTGCCAGCAGTGAATTCGGGACAGGGGGGACCGGGGAGCTGTTTTTT	CASSEFGTGGTGELFF
TRBV2	TRBJ2-2	TRBD2	NA	TGTGCCAGCAATGTCCGGGAGGGAACCGGGGAGCTGTTTTTT	CASNVREGTGELFF
TRBV29-1	TRBJ2-2	NA	NA	TGCAGCGTTGATAGGGAGGACACCGGGGAGCTGTTTTTT	CSVDREDTGELFF
TRBV28	TRBJ2-7	TRBD2	once	TGTGCCAGCAGACGCGACCCGGGACTAGCGGCCTACGAGCAGTACTTC	CASRRDPGLAAYEQYF